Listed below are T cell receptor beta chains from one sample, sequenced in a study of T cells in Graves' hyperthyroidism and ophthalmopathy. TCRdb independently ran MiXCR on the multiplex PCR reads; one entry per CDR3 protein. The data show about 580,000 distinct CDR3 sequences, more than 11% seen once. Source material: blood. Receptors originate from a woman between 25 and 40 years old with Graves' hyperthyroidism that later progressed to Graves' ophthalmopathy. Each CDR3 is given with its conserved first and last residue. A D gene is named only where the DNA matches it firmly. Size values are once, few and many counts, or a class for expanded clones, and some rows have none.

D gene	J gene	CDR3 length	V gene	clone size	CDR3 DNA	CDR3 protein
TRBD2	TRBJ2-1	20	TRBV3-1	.	TGTGCCAGCAGCCAAGCCGGGACTAGCGGGTGGAATACCCAATACAATGAGCAGTTCTTC	CASSQAGTSGWNTQYNEQFF
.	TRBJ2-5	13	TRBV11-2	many	TGTGCCAGCACCCAGAAGGGGTGGGAGACCCAGTACTTC	CASTQKGWETQYF
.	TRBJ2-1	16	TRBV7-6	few	TGTGCCAGCAGCTCAAGGCTAGGGAGACAGAACAATGAGCAGTTCTTC	CASSSRLGRQNNEQFF
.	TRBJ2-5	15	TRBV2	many	TGTGCCAGCAGTGAAGACGGGGCAGGGGAAGAGACCCAGTACTTC	CASSEDGAGEETQYF
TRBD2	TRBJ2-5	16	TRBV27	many	TGTGCCAGCAGTCCCGCGGAGCTAGCGGGAGTAGAGACCCAGTACTTC	CASSPAELAGVETQYF
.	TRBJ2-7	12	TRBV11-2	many	TGTGCCAGCAGCTTGACTCTCCTCGAGCAGTACTTC	CASSLTLLEQYF
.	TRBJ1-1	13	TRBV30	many	TGTGCCTGGAGTTTGCTGGGGAACACTGAAGCTTTCTTT	CAWSLLGNTEAFF
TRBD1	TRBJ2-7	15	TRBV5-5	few	TGTGCCAGCAGCTTGGAGGGGGACAGCTCCTACGAGCAGTACTTC	CASSLEGDSSYEQYF
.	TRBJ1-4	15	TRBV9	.	TGTGCCAGCAGCCCCCCATTTGCAACTAATGAAAAACTGTTTTTT	CASSPPFATNEKLFF
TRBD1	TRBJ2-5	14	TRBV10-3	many	TGTGCCATCAGTGAAGGGACAGGGCAAGAGACCCAGTACTTC	CAISEGTGQETQYF
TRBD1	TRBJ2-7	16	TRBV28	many	TGTGCCAGCAGTGTGATAGCCGGGACAGTTTCCTACGAGCAGTACTTC	CASSVIAGTVSYEQYF
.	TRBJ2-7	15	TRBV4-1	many	TGCGCCAGCAGCCAAGGCCAGTCCTCGATTTACGAGCAGTACTTC	CASSQGQSSIYEQYF
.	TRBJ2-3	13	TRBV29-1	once	TGCAGCGTAGAATTACAGCGGCGAGATACGCAGTATTTT	CSVELQRRDTQYF
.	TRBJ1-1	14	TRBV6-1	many	TGTGCCAGCAGTGAAGAGGCCCCGAACACTGAAGCTTTCTTT	CASSEEAPNTEAFF
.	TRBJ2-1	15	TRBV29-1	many	TGCAGCGTTGACACGGGACGGAGGACTGCGGATGAGCAGTTCTTC	CSVDTGRRTADEQFF
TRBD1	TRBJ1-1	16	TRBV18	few	TGTGCCAGCTCACCGATGGGACAGGGGATGAACACTGAAGCTTTCTTT	CASSPMGQGMNTEAFF
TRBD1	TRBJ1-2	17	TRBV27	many	TGTGCCAGCAGTTTAGATCCCAGACAGGGGGCGTACTATGGCTACACCTTC	CASSLDPRQGAYYGYTF
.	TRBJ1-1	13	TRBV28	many	TGTGCCAGCAGTCCCGTGCTGAACACTGAAGCTTTCTTT	CASSPVLNTEAFF
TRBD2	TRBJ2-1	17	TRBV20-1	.	TGCAGTGCTAGAGCGGGGACTAGCGGGAGCACCGACAATGAGCAGTTCTTC	CSARAGTSGSTDNEQFF